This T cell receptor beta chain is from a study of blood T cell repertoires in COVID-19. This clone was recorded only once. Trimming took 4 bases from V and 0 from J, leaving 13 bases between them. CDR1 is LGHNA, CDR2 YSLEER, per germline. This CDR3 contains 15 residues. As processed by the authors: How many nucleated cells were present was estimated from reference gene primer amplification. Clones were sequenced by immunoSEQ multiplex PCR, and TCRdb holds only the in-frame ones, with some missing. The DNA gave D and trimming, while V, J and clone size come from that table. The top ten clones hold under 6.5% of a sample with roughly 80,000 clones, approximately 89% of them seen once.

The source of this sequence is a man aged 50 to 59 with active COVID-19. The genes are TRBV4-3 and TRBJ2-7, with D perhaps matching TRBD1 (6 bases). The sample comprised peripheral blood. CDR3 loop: CASSLSTGSSYEQYF. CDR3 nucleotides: TGCGCCAGCAGCCTGTCGACAGGTAGCTCCTACGAGCAGTACTTC.